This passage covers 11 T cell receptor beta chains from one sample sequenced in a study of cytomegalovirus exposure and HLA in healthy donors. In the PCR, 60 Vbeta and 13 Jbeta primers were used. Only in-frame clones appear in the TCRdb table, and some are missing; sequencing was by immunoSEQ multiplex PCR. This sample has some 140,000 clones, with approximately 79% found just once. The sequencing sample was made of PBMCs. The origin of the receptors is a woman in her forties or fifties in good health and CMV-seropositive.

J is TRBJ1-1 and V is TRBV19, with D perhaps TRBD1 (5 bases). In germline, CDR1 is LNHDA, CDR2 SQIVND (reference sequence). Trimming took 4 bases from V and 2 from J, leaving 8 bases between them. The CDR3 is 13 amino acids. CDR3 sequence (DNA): TGTGCCAGTAGTACTAGGGGTAACACTGAAGCTTTCTTT. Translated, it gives CASSTRGNTEAFF.

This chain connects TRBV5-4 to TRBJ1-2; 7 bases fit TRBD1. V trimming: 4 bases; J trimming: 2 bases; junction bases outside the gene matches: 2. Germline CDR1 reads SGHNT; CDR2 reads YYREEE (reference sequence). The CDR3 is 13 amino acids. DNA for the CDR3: TGTGCCAGCAGCCGGGACAGCAACTATGGCTACACCTTC. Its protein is CASSRDSNYGYTF. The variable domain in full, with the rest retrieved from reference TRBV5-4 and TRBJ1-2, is ETGVTQSPTHLIKTRGQQVTLRCSSQSGHNTVSWYQQALGQGPQFIFQYYREEENGRGNFPPRFSGLQFPNYSSELNVNALELDDSALYLCASSRDSNYGYTFGSGTRLTVV.

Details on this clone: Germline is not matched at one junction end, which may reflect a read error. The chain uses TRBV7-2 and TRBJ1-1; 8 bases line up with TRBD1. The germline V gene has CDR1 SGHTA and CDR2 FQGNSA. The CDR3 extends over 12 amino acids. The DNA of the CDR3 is TGTGCCAGCACCCTAGAGGGGCCAGGGGGCGGCTTT. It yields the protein CASTLEGPGGGF.

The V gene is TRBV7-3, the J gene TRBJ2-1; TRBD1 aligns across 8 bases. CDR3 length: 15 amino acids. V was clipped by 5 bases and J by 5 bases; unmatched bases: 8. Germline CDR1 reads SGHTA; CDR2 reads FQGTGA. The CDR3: CASSLLSGGDNEQFF. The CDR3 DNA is TGTGCCAGCAGCCTCCTATCAGGGGGCGACAATGAGCAGTTCTTC.

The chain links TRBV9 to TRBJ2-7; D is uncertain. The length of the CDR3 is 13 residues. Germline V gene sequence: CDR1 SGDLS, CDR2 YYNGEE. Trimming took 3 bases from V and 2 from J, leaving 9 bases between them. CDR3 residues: CASSAGSTYEQYF. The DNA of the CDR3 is TGTGCCAGCAGCGCCGGGTCCACCTACGAGCAGTACTTC.

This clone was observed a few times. CDR3 amino acids: CASSRVGTGGSGNTIYF. The CDR3 DNA sequence: TGCGCCAGCAGCCGCGTCGGGACAGGGGGCTCCGGAAACACCATATATTTT. The rearrangement joins TRBV4-1 to TRBJ1-3; TRBD1 matches at 12 bases. With V trimmed by 4 bases and J by 4 bases, 8 bases remained unmatched. The CDR3 length is 17 residues. In germline, CDR1 is MGHRA, CDR2 YSYEKL.

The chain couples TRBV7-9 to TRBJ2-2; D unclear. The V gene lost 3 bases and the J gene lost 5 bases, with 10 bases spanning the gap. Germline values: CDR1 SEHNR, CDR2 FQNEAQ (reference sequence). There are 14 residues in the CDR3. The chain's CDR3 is CASSFGVLTGELFF. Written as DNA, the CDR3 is TGTGCCAGCAGCTTCGGAGTTTTAACCGGGGAGCTGTTTTTT.

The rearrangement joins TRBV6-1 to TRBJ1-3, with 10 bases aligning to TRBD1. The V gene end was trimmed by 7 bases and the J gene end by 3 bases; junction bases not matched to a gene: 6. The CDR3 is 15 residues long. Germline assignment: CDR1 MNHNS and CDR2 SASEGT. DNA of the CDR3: TGTGCCAGCACCCTGACAGGGGGCGATGGAAACACCATATATTTT. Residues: CASTLTGGDGNTIYF.

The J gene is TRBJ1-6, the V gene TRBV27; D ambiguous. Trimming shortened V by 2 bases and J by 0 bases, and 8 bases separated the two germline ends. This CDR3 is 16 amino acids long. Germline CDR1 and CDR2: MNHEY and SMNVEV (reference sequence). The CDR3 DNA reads TGTGCCAGCAGTTTAGGTGCGAACTCCTATAATTCACCCCTCCACTTT. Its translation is CASSLGANSYNSPLHF.

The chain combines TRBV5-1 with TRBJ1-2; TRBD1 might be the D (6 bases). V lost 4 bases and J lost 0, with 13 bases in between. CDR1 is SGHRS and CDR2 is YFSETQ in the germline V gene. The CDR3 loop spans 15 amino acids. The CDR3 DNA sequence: TGCGCCAGCAGCCTCCGGACAGAAGCTAACTATGGCTACACCTTC. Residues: CASSLRTEANYGYTF.

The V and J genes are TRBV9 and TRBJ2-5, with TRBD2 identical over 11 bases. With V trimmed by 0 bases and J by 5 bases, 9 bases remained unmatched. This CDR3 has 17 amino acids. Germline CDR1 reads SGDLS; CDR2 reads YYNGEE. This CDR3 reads CASSVATSSGGRETQYF. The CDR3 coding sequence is TGTGCCAGCAGCGTAGCTACCTCTAGCGGGGGGCGGGAGACCCAGTACTTC.